The clone carrying this TCR beta chain came up many times. This sample was taken from a study of early T cells in non-severe SARS-CoV-2 infection. Study details: Sequenced bulk RNA came from whole blood that was unsorted, and chains were unpaired.

The TCR library protocol was used to attach unique molecular identifiers. These identifiers were attached to individual cDNA molecules. TCRdb processed the 5' RACE reads anew with MiXCR; each CDR3 protein has one entry. The table records tens of thousands of distinct CDR3 sequences, approximately 5.2% of them present only once. Germline CDR1 reads MRHNA; CDR2 reads SNTAGT. Trimming removed 2 bases from V and 1 base from J, with 10 bases in between. CDR3 length equals 15 residues. Material: whole blood. This TCR was recovered from an adult who was a healthcare worker with PCR-confirmed SARS-CoV-2 infection or an uninfected control (not recorded which). The chain employs TRBV6-4 and TRBJ2-3; perhaps TRBD2 as D (5 bases). The CDR3 protein is CASSDGEMGTDTQYF. The CDR3 DNA reads TGTGCCAGCAGTGACGGGGAGATGGGCACAGATACGCAGTATTTT.